This TCR beta chain was profiled in a study of radiotherapy plus CTLA-4 blockade in lung cancer. In the case of this clone: The antigen remains unidentified.

The CDR3 sequence is 15 residues long. V was clipped by 5 bases and J by 0 bases, with 11 bases between them. CDR1 and CDR2 from the germline V gene are LNHDA and SQIVND (reference sequence). TCRdb's table, derived via immunoSEQ multiplex PCR, lists solely in-frame clones and lacks some. The sample has tens of thousands of clones; around 79% are singletons. Patients with chemo-refractory metastatic non-small-cell lung cancer received focal radiation plus CTLA-4 blockade with ipilimumab. Whole-study results and caveats: Dynamics of early blood T cell clones, together with interferon-beta, were reportedly the best predictors of response. Blood saw expansion of tumor-derived TCR clones after radiotherapy plus ipilimumab.

The source was peripheral blood, collected from a patient treated with radiotherapy plus ipilimumab. The TCR comes from a human donor with non-small cell lung cancer who had a complete response to radiotherapy plus ipilimumab. V and J are TRBV19 and TRBJ2-1; D not resolved. DNA for the CDR3: TGTGCCAGTAGTGCTTATTTGAGCTCCTACAATGAGCAGTTCTTC. Its protein product is CASSAYLSSYNEQFF. Full variable domain (missing parts from reference TRBV19 and TRBJ2-1): DGGITQSPKYLFRKEGQNVTLSCEQNLNHDAMYWYRQDPGQGLRLIYYSQIVNDFQKGDIAEGYSVSREKKESFPLTVTSAQKNPTAFYLCASSAYLSSYNEQFFGPGTRLTVL.